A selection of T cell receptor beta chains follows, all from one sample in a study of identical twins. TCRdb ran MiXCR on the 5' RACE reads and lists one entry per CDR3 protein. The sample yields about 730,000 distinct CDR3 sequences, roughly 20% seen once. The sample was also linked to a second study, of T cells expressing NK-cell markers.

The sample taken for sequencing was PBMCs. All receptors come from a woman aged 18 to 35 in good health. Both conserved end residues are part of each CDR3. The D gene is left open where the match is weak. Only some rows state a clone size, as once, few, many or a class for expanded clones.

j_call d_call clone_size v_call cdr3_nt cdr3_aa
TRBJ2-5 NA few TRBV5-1 TGCGCCAGCGCACGGGCCCCCCAAGAGACCCAGTACTTC CASARAPQETQYF
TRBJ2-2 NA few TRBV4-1 TGCGCCAGCAGCCCTAGTCCCTCGAACACCGGGGAGCTGTTTTTT CASSPSPSNTGELFF
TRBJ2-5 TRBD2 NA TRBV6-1 TGTGCCAGCCGGGGGGGGGGCACGGCTAGAGAGACCCAGTACTTC CASRGGGTARETQYF
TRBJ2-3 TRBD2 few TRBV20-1 TGCAGTGCTTTTAGCGGGAGTACGTGGACAGATACGCAGTATTTT CSAFSGSTWTDTQYF
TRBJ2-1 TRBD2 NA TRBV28 TGTGCTACCCGCCGATTGGGCGGGAGTTGGAATGAGCAGTTCTTC CATRRLGGSWNEQFF
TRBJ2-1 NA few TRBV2 TGTGCCAGCCGGAGGACCCTGGGCAATGAGCAGTTCTTC CASRRTLGNEQFF
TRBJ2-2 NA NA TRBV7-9 TGTGCCAGCAATAAAAAACTGCACACCGGGGAGCTGTTTTTT CASNKKLHTGELFF
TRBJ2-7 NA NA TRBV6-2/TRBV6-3 TGTGCCAGCTCTACCGGGGGCAGTCTCTCCTACGAGCAGTACTTC CASSTGGSLSYEQYF
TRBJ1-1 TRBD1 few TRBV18 TGTGCCAGCTTAACCAGGGACAGGGGCCAAGCTTTCTTT CASLTRDRGQAFF
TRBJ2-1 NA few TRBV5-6 TGTGCCAGCACCCTACCCGCCCATGAGCAGTTCTTC CASTLPAHEQFF
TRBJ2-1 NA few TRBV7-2 TGTGCCAGCAGCTTTAAGGGAGGTCACAATGAGCAGTTCTTC CASSFKGGHNEQFF